These T cell receptor beta chains were read from a single sample in a study of shared clonotypes between healthy human individuals. Sequencing used immunoSEQ multiplex PCR; TCRdb keeps in-frame clones, though not all of them. The table has about half a million clones, 70% to 85% seen once. The specimen was PBMCs. Source of these receptors: a woman aged 35 to 49 in good health. Some clones in this sample may be carry-over from other donors' samples. Each CDR3 is given with its conserved first and last residue. A D gene is named only where the DNA matches it firmly. The size of a clone is reported for some rows only, either as once, few or many, or as a class for expanded clones.

D | J | V | size | CDR3 | DNA
TRBD2 | TRBJ2-1 | TRBV4-2 | NA | CASSQVGTSGRRTYNEQFF | TGTGCCAGCAGCCAAGTAGGGACTAGCGGGAGGAGGACCTACAATGAGCAGTTCTTC
NA | TRBJ1-2 | TRBV4-1 | NA | CASSQDLGAGDYGYTF | TGTGCCAGCAGCCAAGATCTAGGGGCGGGGGACTATGGCTACACCTTC
TRBD2 | TRBJ2-3 | TRBV30 | NA | CAWSVLWEGRDTQYF | TGTGCCTGGAGTGTTCTGTGGGAGGGAAGGGATACGCAGTATTTT
NA | TRBJ2-7 | TRBV23-1 | many | CASSHHNFYEQYF | TGCGCCAGCAGTCATCACAATTTCTACGAGCAGTACTTC
NA | TRBJ1-4 | TRBV7-9 | NA | CASTQGSILNEKLFF | TGTGCCAGCACCCAAGGCTCGATCCTAAATGAAAAACTGTTTTTT
NA | TRBJ2-1 | TRBV29-1 | NA | CSVVRQGPYNEQFF | TGCAGCGTTGTTAGGCAGGGGCCATACAATGAGCAGTTCTTC
NA | TRBJ1-5 | TRBV19 | NA | CASAPGGVIPPQHF | TGTGCCAGTGCCCCGGGCGGGGTCATTCCGCCCCAGCATTTT
NA | TRBJ2-3 | TRBV10-3 | NA | CAISYSTQGDTQYF | TGTGCCATCAGTTACTCCACCCAAGGAGATACGCAGTATTTT
NA | TRBJ2-5 | TRBV5-1 | NA | CASSLASREAETQYF | TGCGCCAGCAGCTTGGCCAGTAGGGAGGCGGAGACCCAGTACTTC
TRBD2 | TRBJ2-5 | TRBV7-3 | NA | CASSLGGRTSGVVQETQYF | TGTGCCAGCAGCTTAGGTGGGCGGACTAGCGGGGTTGTCCAAGAGACCCAGTACTTC
NA | TRBJ2-5 | TRBV5-1 | NA | CASSLELRIQETQYF | TGCGCCAGCAGCTTGGAGTTAAGGATACAAGAGACCCAGTACTTC
TRBD2 | TRBJ2-1 | TRBV11-2 | NA | CASSLDPGAGGNEQFF | TGTGCCAGCAGCTTAGACCCCGGGGCGGGAGGAAATGAGCAGTTCTTC
TRBD2 | TRBJ2-5 | TRBV28 | NA | CASTPAGGQDTRYF | TGTGCCAGCACGCCAGCGGGAGGACAAGATACCCGGTACTTC
TRBD1 | TRBJ1-1 | TRBV5-4 | NA | CASSLGTGGPEAFF | TGTGCTAGCAGCTTGGGGACAGGGGGTCCTGAAGCTTTCTTT
TRBD1 | TRBJ2-7 | TRBV5-1 | NA | CASSLAGTGSREQYF | TGCGCCAGCAGCTTGGCAGGGACAGGGTCTCGCGAGCAGTACTTC
NA | TRBJ1-6 | TRBV2 | NA | CAGTTDPYSPLHF | TGTGCCGGTACGACAGACCCTTATTCACCCCTCCACTTT
NA | TRBJ2-7 | TRBV11-2 | NA | CASSLVGDEYEQYF | TGTGCCAGCAGCTTAGTGGGAGATGAATACGAGCAGTACTTC
TRBD1 | TRBJ1-1 | TRBV30 | few | CAWSRQGNTEAFF | TGTGCCTGGAGTCGACAGGGGAACACTGAAGCTTTCTTT
NA | TRBJ2-1 | TRBV5-1 | NA | CASSFQVDNEQFF | TGCGCCAGCAGCTTCCAGGTCGACAATGAGCAGTTCTTC
NA | TRBJ1-5 | TRBV5-1 | NA | CASSLGGLNQPQHF | TGCGCCAGCAGCTTGGGAGGATTAAATCAGCCCCAGCATTTT
TRBD2 | TRBJ2-1 | TRBV11-3 | NA | CASSQRLAAYNEQFF | TGTGCCAGCAGCCAAAGACTAGCGGCTTACAATGAGCAGTTCTTC
NA | TRBJ2-7 | TRBV28 | few | CASSPRQFESYEQYF | TGTGCCAGCAGTCCCCGACAGTTCGAATCCTACGAGCAGTACTTC
NA | TRBJ2-3 | TRBV7-3 | NA | CASSPRGGTLGPDTQYF | TGTGCCAGCAGCCCAAGAGGAGGCACCCTCGGCCCAGATACGCAGTATTTT
TRBD2 | TRBJ2-1 | TRBV5-1 | NA | CASSMTSASYNEQFF | TGCGCCAGCAGCATGACTAGCGCTTCCTACAATGAGCAGTTCTTC
NA | TRBJ1-5 | TRBV7-2 | NA | CASSLGPRGDQPQHF | TGTGCCAGCAGCTTAGGTCCGAGGGGCGATCAGCCCCAGCATTTT
NA | TRBJ2-6 | TRBV4-1 | NA | CASSQAPLRDLRSGANVLTF | TGCGCCAGCAGCCAAGCCCCACTCAGGGACTTACGGTCTGGGGCCAACGTCCTGACTTTC
NA | TRBJ1-3 | TRBV29-1 | NA | CSVGLSGNTIYF | TGCAGTGTTGGCCTCTCTGGAAACACCATATATTTT
NA | TRBJ2-2 | TRBV15 | NA | CATSQTRSFGELFF | TGTGCCACAAGCCAGACTAGGAGTTTCGGGGAGCTGTTTTTT
TRBD2 | TRBJ2-5 | TRBV7-2 | many | CASSLGSSGRGETQYF | TGTGCCAGCAGCTTAGGATCTAGCGGGAGAGGAGAGACCCAGTACTTC
NA | TRBJ2-2 | TRBV7-3 | NA | CASSLIRTGELFF | TGTGCCAGCAGCTTAATTAGGACCGGGGAGCTGTTTTTT
NA | TRBJ2-5 | TRBV14 | NA | CASSQDVLLETQYF | TGTGCCAGCAGCCAAGATGTGTTGTTAGAGACCCAGTACTTC
NA | TRBJ2-5 | TRBV19 | NA | CASSIPPRGPPTKTQYF | TGTGCCAGTAGTATACCGCCCCGGGGACCCCCCACCAAGACCCAGTACTTC
TRBD1 | TRBJ2-5 | TRBV2 | NA | CASRRDRGELETQYF | TGTGCCAGCAGACGGGACAGGGGGGAATTAGAGACCCAGTACTTC
NA | TRBJ2-1 | TRBV30 | NA | CAWSVRLKHEQFF | TGTGCCTGGAGTGTACGTCTCAAACATGAGCAGTTCTTC
NA | TRBJ1-4 | TRBV27 | NA | CASSLQGPGEKLFF | TGTGCCAGCAGTTTACAGGGCCCAGGGGAAAAACTGTTTTTT
NA | TRBJ1-5 | TRBV19 | NA | CASRPVRGKYSNQPQHF | TGTGCCAGTAGACCAGTGCGGGGTAAATATAGCAATCAGCCCCAGCATTTT
TRBD2 | TRBJ2-7 | TRBV25-1 | NA | CASSESNLAGEYEQYF | TGTGCCAGCAGTGAATCGAACCTAGCGGGAGAATACGAGCAGTACTTC
NA | TRBJ2-1 | TRBV19 | NA | CASSTREEDNEQFF | TGTGCCAGTAGTACAAGGGAGGAAGACAATGAGCAGTTCTTC